A single sample is the source of the 18 T cell receptor beta chains below, sequenced in a study of CXCR3-negative and CXCR3-positive naive CD8 T cells. These receptors' antigens are unknown. The method, 5' RACE with UMI labels, was used to prepare the TRB cDNA libraries. With the 5' RACE reads reprocessed, TCRdb shows one record per CDR3 protein and no DNA. With about 98,000 distinct CDR3 sequences in the sample, the ten largest clones hold less than 1.1%. Notes on the study in general: Against CXCR3-negative naive cells, CXCR3-positive naive cells showed more hydrophobic TRB CDR3s.

Sequences were obtained from naive CXCR3+ CD8+ T cells from blood. Subset specified: CD45RO-CCR7+CD27+CD95- naive CD8+ T cells expressing CXCR3 (TNR3+). These receptors were taken from a human donor in good health. Some clones in this sample may be carry-over from other donors' samples.

CDR3 residues: CASSLVGPDRSETQYF. This sequence joins TRBV7-2 and TRBJ2-5; TCRdb names TRBD1, which stays unverified in the absence of DNA. CDR1 is SGHTA and CDR2 is FQGNSA in the germline V gene. The CDR3 covers 16 residues.

The chain combines TRBV6-5 with TRBJ2-5; the D gene TCRdb calls, TRBD1, cannot be checked with no DNA. CDR1 is MNHEY, CDR2 SVGAGI, per germline. This CDR3 region has 15 residues. CDR3 region: CASSYSGQGKETQYF.

The V call is TRBV27, the J call TRBJ2-1; TCRdb proposes TRBD2, but this gene call is untestable without DNA. The CDR3 covers 16 residues. Germline V gene lookup returns CDR1 MNHEY and CDR2 SMNVEV (reference sequence). The chain's CDR3 is CASSFGGLAGDNEQFF.

CDR3 in amino acids: CASSPAGGHGELFF. This chain uses TRBV18 with TRBJ2-2; no DNA is available, so the TRBD1 call from TCRdb remains unchecked. The V gene's germline CDR1 is KGHSH and CDR2 LQKENI. This CDR3 has 14 residues.

This chain connects TRBV19 to TRBJ2-1; TCRdb's D gene call, TRBD2, goes unchecked for lack of DNA. CDR3 size: 13 residues. CDR1 is LNHDA and CDR2 is SQIVND in the germline V gene (reference sequence). The CDR3 sequence: CASSGGGFNEQFF. The whole variable domain, filled in from reference TRBV19 and TRBJ2-1, reads DGGITQSPKYLFRKEGQNVTLSCEQNLNHDAMYWYRQDPGQGLRLIYYSQIVNDFQKGDIAEGYSVSREKKESFPLTVTSAQKNPTAFYLCASSGGGFNEQFFGPGTRLTVL.

The gene calls are TRBV19 and TRBJ2-7; as DNA is missing, the TRBD2 call by TCRdb cannot be tested. The CDR3 covers 13 residues. Germline V lookup: CDR1 LNHDA, CDR2 SQIVND (reference sequence). The CDR3 loop reads CASSIVDGSEQYF.

The chain couples TRBV29-1 to TRBJ1-1. Germline V gives CDR1 SQVTM, CDR2 ANQGSEA. This CDR3 is built from 14 residues. The CDR3: CSVGPLDSNTEAFF.

CDR3 in amino acids: CASSVGGAHEQYF. The chain joins TRBV9 to TRBJ2-7; with no DNA, the TCRdb D assignment of TRBD1 cannot be verified. The CDR3 sequence is 13 residues long. Germline values: CDR1 SGDLS, CDR2 YYNGEE.

This chain links TRBV7-9 with TRBJ2-7. Germline CDR1 SEHNR, CDR2 FQNEAQ (reference sequence). This CDR3 spans 14 amino acids. The CDR3 protein is CASSTIDSYYEQYF.

The gene calls are TRBV9 and TRBJ1-5; TCRdb calls TRBD1, which cannot be checked without DNA. CDR1 is SGDLS and CDR2 is YYNGEE in the germline V gene. This CDR3 region has 17 residues. The CDR3 loop is CASSVPTGSNSNQPQHF.

The chain employs TRBV5-1 and TRBJ2-7; TCRdb picks TRBD1, but there is no DNA to check that call. In germline, CDR1 is SGHRS, CDR2 YFSETQ. The CDR3 extends over 16 amino acids. CDR3 residues: CASSLSNPVTTYEQYF.

V usage is TRBV29-1 and J usage is TRBJ2-7; the D call from TCRdb, TRBD1, cannot be confirmed without DNA. This CDR3 comprises 13 residues. The V gene's germline CDR1 is SQVTM and CDR2 ANQGSEA. This chain's CDR3 is CSVVLSARGEQYF.

The chain recombines TRBV20-1 with TRBJ2-1; the TRBD1 assignment by TCRdb is unverifiable without DNA. CDR1 is DFQATT and CDR2 is SNEGSKA in the germline V gene (reference sequence). The length of the CDR3 is 17 residues. The CDR3 is CSAREWAVVQGIGEQFF.

The chain couples TRBV27 to TRBJ2-3; the TCRdb call, TRBD1, lacks DNA for checking. The CDR3 consists of 16 residues. Germline CDR1 and CDR2: MNHEY and SMNVEV (reference sequence). The CDR3 here is CASRPGTEYPTDTQYF.

The chain couples TRBV20-1 to TRBJ2-7. The CDR3 contains 15 residues. Germline V lookup: CDR1 DFQATT, CDR2 SNEGSKA (reference sequence). CDR3 protein: CSARAPSGSSYEQYF.

This chain uses TRBV6-2 or TRBV6-3 with TRBJ2-1; as DNA is missing, the TRBD2 call by TCRdb cannot be tested. The CDR3 is made up of 18 amino acids. The germline gives CDR1 MNHEY, CDR2 SVGEGT. The CDR3 sequence is CASSPGRPGTSGNNEQFF.

V usage is TRBV29-1 and J usage is TRBJ1-2. Germline CDR1 is SQVTM and CDR2 is ANQGSEA. The length of the CDR3 is 11 residues. CDR3 amino acids: CSVGSDYGYTF.

The V call is TRBV27, the J call TRBJ2-5; TCRdb reports TRBD2, a call that lacks DNA to check it against. This CDR3 has 16 amino acids. CDR1 and CDR2 from the germline V gene are MNHEY and SMNVEV (reference sequence). The chain's CDR3 is CASSRTSGGPQETQYF.